A single sample is the source of the 16 T cell receptor beta chains below, sequenced in a study of blood T cell repertoires in COVID-19. Method: immunoSEQ multiplex PCR; TCRdb's copy keeps in-frame clones and lacks some. The sample yields 150,000 to 200,000 clones, about four fifths seen once. The sample comprised peripheral blood. The source is a woman aged 70-85 years with COVID-19, enrolled during active disease.

The V call is TRBV9, the J call TRBJ2-1; D is perhaps TRBD2 (6 bases). Germline loops: CDR1 SGDLS, CDR2 YYNGEE. The CDR3 runs to 15 residues. Trimming took 5 bases from V and 6 from J, leaving 18 bases between them. The CDR3 sequence is CASRPPGLQGNEQFF. The CDR3 DNA follows: TGTGCCAGCAGACCTCCGGGACTCCAGGGCAATGAGCAGTTCTTC.

A single count supports this clone. The chain has TRBV4-3 and TRBJ1-2; 7 bases agree with TRBD1. This CDR3 has 17 amino acids. Trimming cost V 4 bases and J 0 bases; bases outside gene matches: 11. Germline CDR1 reads LGHNA; CDR2 reads YSLEER. The DNA for the CDR3 is TGCGCCAGCAGCCTCTTCCCCTCGGGACAGTCTAACTATGGCTACACCTTC. Translated: CASSLFPSGQSNYGYTF.

The chain joins TRBV3-1 (or the pseudogene TRBV3-2) to TRBJ2-7; 7 nucleotides match TRBD2. Germline values: CDR1 LGHDT, CDR2 YNNKEL (reference sequence). V was clipped by 6 bases and J by 0 bases; unmatched bases: 14. This CDR3 spans 17 amino acids. The CDR3 DNA is TGTGCCAGCAGTCAGGCTAGCGGCGGATACGTCTCCTACGAGCAGTACTTC. It translates to CASSQASGGYVSYEQYF.

V is TRBV6-2 or TRBV6-3 and J is TRBJ2-7, with TRBD1 matching over 9 bases. CDR1 and CDR2 from the germline V gene are MNHEY and SVGEGT. The CDR3 covers 15 residues. V lost 4 bases, J lost 2 bases, and 6 bases stayed unmatched. For the CDR3, the DNA is TGTGCCAGCAGTTCCCACGGGACAGGGACCTACGAGCAGTACTTC. This translates into CASSSHGTGTYEQYF.

The J gene is TRBJ2-5, the V gene TRBV6-5; 9 bases are a match to TRBD2. Germline trimming cut 3 bases from V and 3 bases from J; bases unmatched to any gene: 5. CDR3 size: 15 residues. Per germline, CDR1 MNHEY and CDR2 SVGAGI. The CDR3 sequence: CASSYSGSEEETQYF. The CDR3 nucleotides read TGTGCCAGCAGTTATAGCGGGAGTGAGGAAGAGACCCAGTACTTC.

This clone has just one count. The chain uses TRBV4-2 and TRBJ1-5; weak D call: TRBD1 (6 bases). Per germline, CDR1 LGHNA and CDR2 YNFKEQ. With 1 base removed from V and 7 bases from J, the gap between germline ends came to 14 bases. The CDR3 consists of 15 residues. Here the CDR3 DNA reads TGTGCCAGCAGCCAAGCATGGACAGACGGGCAGCCCCAGCATTTT. Encoded protein: CASSQAWTDGQPQHF.

The genes are TRBV29-1 and TRBJ2-1; the match to TRBD2 covers 10 bases. After removal of 4 bases from V and 9 bases from J, the junction contained 9 bases not matched to a gene. Per germline, CDR1 SQVTM and CDR2 ANQGSEA. CDR3 length: 14 amino acids. The CDR3 protein is CSVGPSGSGGEQFF. CDR3 coding DNA: TGCAGCGTTGGTCCTAGCGGGAGTGGGGGTGAGCAGTTCTTC.

With regard to this clone: A far bigger clonotype differs at one base, so this is likely a read error. This sample also contains other DNA sequences that code for the same CDR3. V usage is TRBV7-2 and J usage is TRBJ2-1, with 9 positions matching TRBD2. The CDR3 contains 15 residues. Trimming cost V 5 bases and J 0 bases; bases outside gene matches: 2. CDR1 and CDR2 from the germline V gene are SGHTA and FQGNSA. The CDR3 nucleotides read TGTGCCAGCAGCCTTAGCGGGAGCTCCTACAATGAGCAGTTCTTC. Translation: CASSLSGSSYNEQFF.

This chain links TRBV5-6 with TRBJ1-5; possible D gene TRBD1, 6 bases. The CDR3 has 14 amino acids. CDR1 is SGHDT, CDR2 YYEEEE, per germline. V shed 0 bases and J shed 4 bases, with 8 bases lying between them. CDR3 region: CASSLAQGNQPQHF. CDR3 sequence (DNA): TGTGCCAGCAGCTTGGCCCAGGGGAATCAGCCCCAGCATTTT.

The table lists this clone with a few counts. This rearrangement joins TRBV27 to TRBJ2-7; 9 bases are a match to TRBD2. Per the germline V gene, CDR1 is MNHEY and CDR2 is SMNVEV (reference sequence). The CDR3 has 15 amino acids. V dropped 5 bases and J dropped 2; count of bases not matched to a gene: 7. This chain's CDR3 is CASSQSSGAPYEQYF. CDR3 sequence (DNA): TGTGCCAGCAGTCAGTCTAGCGGGGCCCCCTACGAGCAGTACTTC.

This rearrangement joins TRBV15 to TRBJ1-5; D is uncertain. Germline V gives CDR1 LNHNV, CDR2 YYDKDF (reference sequence). The CDR3 is made up of 16 amino acids. The V end lost 0 bases, the J end lost 1 base, and 10 bases lay between the germline ends. The CDR3 bases are TGTGCCACCAGCAGAGATCGGGAGAGGAGCAATCAGCCCCAGCATTTT. Its protein product is CATSRDRERSNQPQHF.

The chain links TRBV5-1 to TRBJ2-7, with 10 bases fitting TRBD2. The V gene's germline CDR1 is SGHRS and CDR2 YFSETQ. Germline trimming cut 1 base from V and 5 bases from J; bases unmatched to any gene: 3. This CDR3 region has 14 residues. CDR3 DNA: TGCGCCAGCAGCTTGACTAGCGGGATCCACGAGCAGTACTTC. Translating it yields CASSLTSGIHEQYF.

A single count supports this clone. The gene calls are TRBV11-2 and TRBJ1-3; 7 nucleotides agree with TRBD1. V was clipped by 3 bases and J by 0 bases; unmatched bases: 5. The CDR3 is made up of 16 amino acids. CDR1 SGHAT and CDR2 FQNNGV come from the germline V gene. This CDR3 is CASSFGTAYSGNTIYF. The CDR3 bases are TGTGCCAGCAGCTTCGGGACAGCTTACTCTGGAAACACCATATATTTT.

The J gene is TRBJ2-7, the V gene TRBV3-1 (or the pseudogene TRBV3-2); possibly TRBD2 for D (6 bases). Between the trimmed V and J ends, which lost 5 bases and 1 base, there was a span of 15 bases. Germline assignment: CDR1 LGHDT and CDR2 YNNKEL (reference sequence). The CDR3 is 15 residues long. The CDR3 bases are TGTGCCAGCAGCTTTGTCGGCGGGAAATCCTACGAGCAGTACTTC. It is translated as CASSFVGGKSYEQYF.

This chain connects TRBV10-3 to TRBJ2-7; 8 nucleotides match TRBD2. The ends lost 9 bases at V and 0 bases at J; junction bases unmatched: 7. Germline V gene lookup returns CDR1 ENHRY and CDR2 SYGVKD. The CDR3 runs 14 residues. CDR3 coding DNA: TGTGCCATTAGACTCGGGACTAGCTCCTACGAGCAGTACTTC. Amino acid sequence: CAIRLGTSSYEQYF.

V usage is TRBV19 and J usage is TRBJ2-1; TRBD1 agrees at 7 bases. J lost 0 bases, V lost 4 bases, and 15 bases had no gene match. CDR1 is LNHDA and CDR2 is SQIVND in the germline V gene (reference sequence). The CDR3 loop spans 19 amino acids. The CDR3 reads CASSKDATGVVSSYNEQFF. The CDR3 DNA reads TGTGCCAGTAGTAAAGATGCTACAGGGGTGGTTAGCTCCTACAATGAGCAGTTCTTC.